One sample yielded the 28 T cell receptor beta chains listed below, sequenced in a study of blood T cell repertoires in COVID-19 (dated by TCRdb to 2020 to 2022). Library preparation was by the immunoSEQ multiplex PCR assay. Drawn from immuneACCESS, this table holds only the in-frame rearrangements with V and J called that TCRdb kept. Clones are partly lost; checked studies trace under half to an unresolved V gene and leave the rest unexplained. The sample includes over 70,000 clones, with about 85% observed a single time. The ten top clones hold 9.5% to 12% of the sample. The source material was peripheral blood. The receptor source for this set is a man aged 55 to 70 with COVID-19, enrolled during active disease.

The CDR3 DNA sequence: TGTGCCAGCTTACTAACCTACAGGGTAACTGAAGCTTTCTTT. Amino acids: CASLLTYRVTEAFF. The chain links TRBV28 to TRBJ1-1, with D tentatively TRBD1 (6 bases). This CDR3 is 14 amino acids long. V dropped 8 bases and J dropped 5 bases, with 18 bases sitting between them. CDR1 is MDHEN, CDR2 SYDVKM, per germline.

The chain recombines TRBV10-1 with TRBJ2-7, with TRBD1 matching 7 bases. Germline CDR1 reads WNHNN; CDR2 reads SYGVQD (reference sequence). This CDR3 is built from 14 residues. V shed 2 bases, J shed 3 bases, and the junction held 4 bases outside the gene matches. CDR3 sequence: CASSEEGASYEQYF. In nucleotides, the CDR3 is TGCGCCAGCAGTGAGGAGGGGGCTAGCTACGAGCAGTACTTC.

In DNA, the CDR3 is TGTGCCAGCAGCTCTAGGCTTTCTAACACCTACAATGAGCAGTTCTTC. This codes for CASSSRLSNTYNEQFF. This rearrangement joins TRBV7-6 to TRBJ2-1; the D is unclear. This CDR3 region has 16 residues. V dropped 4 bases and J dropped 2 bases, with 15 bases sitting between them. The germline V gene has CDR1 SGHVS and CDR2 FNYEAQ.

The chain combines TRBV30 with TRBJ1-1, with D unresolved. V lost 0 bases and J lost 3, with 11 bases in between. The V gene's germline CDR1 is GTSNPN and CDR2 SVGIG (reference sequence). This CDR3 spans 14 amino acids. The CDR3 loop reads CAWSVEGADTEAFF. DNA of the CDR3: TGTGCCTGGAGTGTAGAGGGTGCTGACACTGAAGCTTTCTTT.

The chain uses TRBV5-1 and TRBJ2-3; 10 bases map to TRBD2. The V gene's germline CDR1 is SGHRS and CDR2 YFSETQ. With 4 bases clipped from V and 6 bases from J, the junction kept 11 bases outside the gene matches. This CDR3 has 16 residues. The CDR3 loop is CASSKNSGGPRDTQYF. DNA for the CDR3: TGCGCCAGCAGCAAAAATAGCGGGGGGCCGAGGGATACGCAGTATTTT.

The chain employs TRBV7-2 and TRBJ2-1, with TRBD2 identical over 13 bases. CDR3 size: 15 residues. Germline V CDR1 and CDR2: SGHTA, FQGNSA. V lost 5 bases to trimming and J lost 7 bases; unmatched junction nucleotides: 5. In nucleotides, the CDR3 is TGTGCCAGCAGCCAGACTAGCGGGGGGTTTAATGAGCAGTTCTTC. Protein sequence: CASSQTSGGFNEQFF.

The chain carries TRBV6-1 and TRBJ2-1; D remains ambiguous. The length of the CDR3 is 13 residues. Trimming took 2 bases from V and 10 from J, leaving 12 bases between them. Germline V gene data show CDR1 as MNHNS and CDR2 as SASEGT. The CDR3 region is CASSERTDGEQFF. CDR3 coding DNA: TGTGCCAGCAGTGAACGAACCGACGGGGAGCAGTTCTTC.

The chain couples TRBV7-9 to TRBJ2-5; TRBD1 matches at 8 bases. Germline loops: CDR1 SEHNR, CDR2 FQNEAQ (reference sequence). V was clipped by 5 bases and J by 2 bases; unmatched bases: 7. The CDR3 spans 15 residues. The CDR3 loop is CASSLEGQGQETQYF. CDR3 coding DNA: TGTGCCAGCAGCCTCGAAGGACAGGGACAAGAGACCCAGTACTTC. Full variable domain (remainder filled in from reference TRBV7-9 and TRBJ2-5): DTGVSQNPRHKITKRGQNVTFRCDPISEHNRLYWYRQTLGQGPEFLTYFQNEAQLEKSRLLSDRFSAERPKGSFSTLEIQRTEQGDSAMYLCASSLEGQGQETQYFGPGTRLLVL.

Only a few counts were recorded for this clone. This chain uses TRBV30 with TRBJ1-2; D ambiguous. Trimming shortened V by 2 bases and J by 4 bases, and 8 bases separated the two germline ends. The CDR3 consists of 12 residues. The germline CDR1 and CDR2 sequences are GTSNPN and SVGIG (reference sequence). This chain's CDR3 is CAWSRLRYGYTF. CDR3 DNA: TGTGCCTGGAGTCGACTGCGCTATGGCTACACCTTC.

The rearrangement uses TRBV27 and TRBJ2-7, with a possible D match to TRBD2 (6 bases). Germline CDR1 MNHEY, CDR2 SMNVEV (reference sequence). The CDR3 sequence is 13 residues long. With 7 bases removed from V and 0 bases from J, the gap between germline ends came to 10 bases. CDR3 loop: CASMGGASYEQYF. Written as DNA, the CDR3 is TGTGCCAGCATGGGGGGTGCCTCCTACGAGCAGTACTTC.

The chain combines TRBV6-5 with TRBJ1-4; D gene uncertain. This CDR3 comprises 13 residues. In germline, CDR1 is MNHEY, CDR2 SVGAGI. The V gene lost 9 bases and the J gene lost 5 bases, with 13 bases spanning the gap. The CDR3 nucleotides are TGTGCCAGTTTTAGGCGGGAAAATGAAAAACTGTTTTTT. It translates to CASFRRENEKLFF.

The chain employs TRBV7-9 and TRBJ2-5; D gene unclear. CDR1 is SEHNR, CDR2 FQNEAQ, per germline (reference sequence). This CDR3 region has 12 residues. The V end lost 5 bases, the J end lost 3 bases, and 7 bases lay between the germline ends. The CDR3 here is CASSPLEETQYF. The DNA for the CDR3 is TGTGCCAGCAGCCCCCTCGAAGAGACCCAGTACTTC.

The V gene is TRBV7-9, the J gene TRBJ2-7; D remains ambiguous. This CDR3 spans 12 amino acids. The V gene's germline CDR1 is SEHNR and CDR2 FQNEAQ (reference sequence). V lost 2 bases, J lost 4 bases, and 6 bases lay in between. CDR3: CASSLLGYEQYF. CDR3 bases: TGTGCCAGCAGCTTACTCGGGTACGAGCAGTACTTC.

V gene TRBV6-2 or TRBV6-3 combines with J gene TRBJ1-4; TRBD1 matches at 7 bases. Germline V lookup: CDR1 MNHEY, CDR2 SVGEGT. J gave up 7 bases and V 5 bases, and 13 bases lay outside the gene matches. This CDR3 comprises 16 residues. The CDR3 sequence: CASSLTLDRLGEKLFF. CDR3 coding DNA: TGTGCCAGCAGTCTTACCTTGGACAGGTTAGGTGAAAAACTGTTTTTT.

V gene TRBV30 combines with J gene TRBJ1-6; weak D call: TRBD1 (5 bases). The V gene's germline CDR1 is GTSNPN and CDR2 SVGIG (reference sequence). The CDR3 sequence is 13 residues long. V lost 4 bases and J 6 bases, leaving 10 bases between the germline ends. CDR3 residues: CAWTPGINSPLHF. CDR3 DNA sequence: TGTGCCTGGACCCCAGGGATTAATTCACCCCTCCACTTT.

V usage is TRBV5-1 and J usage is TRBJ2-7, with TRBD1 as a possible D gene (7 bases). V was shortened by 0 bases and J by 6 bases, with 16 bases between the two germline ends. The CDR3 is made up of 15 amino acids. CDR1 is SGHRS and CDR2 is YFSETQ in the germline V gene. The CDR3 region has the DNA TGCGCCAGCAGCTTGGCAGGGGGAGGCAGAGTCGAGCAGTACTTC. The encoded protein is CASSLAGGGRVEQYF. Drawing the rest from reference TRBV5-1 and TRBJ2-7, the complete variable domain is KAGVTQTPRYLIKTRGQQVTLSCSPISGHRSVSWYQQTPGQGLQFLFEYFSETQRNKGNFPGRFSGRQFSNSRSEMNVSTLELGDSALYLCASSLAGGGRVEQYFGPGTRLTVT.

The V gene is TRBV30, the J gene TRBJ2-1; 9 nucleotides agree with TRBD1. V lost 7 bases and J lost 8; bases outside the gene matches: 15. The germline V gene encodes CDR1 GTSNPN and CDR2 SVGIG (reference sequence). CDR3 length equals 15 residues. CDR3 in DNA: TGTGCCTTTGAAGCCGGGAAAGGGACAGGGTATGAGCAGTTCTTC. It encodes CAFEAGKGTGYEQFF.

This sequence joins TRBV7-3 and TRBJ2-1; maybe TRBD2 (5 bases). The CDR3 sequence is 13 residues long. Germline V gives CDR1 SGHTA, CDR2 FQGTGA. Trimming took 5 bases from V and 10 from J, leaving 15 bases between them. The DNA for the CDR3 is TGTGCCAGCAGCGTTTCACTAGATAGGGAGCAGTTCTTC. Translated, it gives CASSVSLDREQFF.

This clone was seen a few times. This chain joins TRBV30 and TRBJ1-5; a weak D match, TRBD1 (5 bases). This CDR3 has 13 amino acids. From germline, CDR1 is GTSNPN and CDR2 SVGIG (reference sequence). The ends were cut back, 1 base at V and 1 base at J, with 5 bases in the middle. The chain's CDR3 is CAWSAGSNQPQHF. The CDR3 region has the DNA TGTGCCTGGAGTGCAGGGAGCAATCAGCCCCAGCATTTT.

The J gene is TRBJ2-7, the V gene TRBV12-5; D may be TRBD1 (5 bases). Looked up from germline, CDR1 is LGHNT and CDR2 is FRNRAP. V lost 7 bases to trimming and J lost 4 bases, with 14 bases between them. This CDR3 has 13 residues. CDR3: CASEEDQGYEQYF. The CDR3 DNA is TGTGCTAGTGAGGAAGACCAGGGTTACGAGCAGTACTTC. Full variable domain (remainder filled in from reference TRBV12-5 and TRBJ2-7): DARVTQTPRHKVTEMGQEVTMRCQPILGHNTVFWYRQTMMQGLELLAYFRNRAPLDDSGMPKDRFSAEMPDATLATLKIQPSEPRDSAVYFCASEEDQGYEQYFGPGTRLTVT.

The V and J genes are TRBV19 and TRBJ2-1; TRBD2 agrees at 8 bases. The CDR3 consists of 16 residues. Germline trimming cut 0 bases from V and 8 bases from J; bases unmatched to any gene: 9. CDR1 and CDR2 from the germline V gene are LNHDA and SQIVND (reference sequence). The CDR3: CASSIDVTGGPYEQFF. The DNA of the CDR3 is TGTGCCAGTAGTATAGATGTAACGGGGGGGCCCTATGAGCAGTTCTTC.

The V call is TRBV6-5, the J call TRBJ2-1; D perhaps matches TRBD2 (6 bases). The CDR3 covers 15 residues. Germline loops: CDR1 MNHEY, CDR2 SVGAGI. Trimming removed 3 bases from V and 6 bases from J, with 15 bases in between. CDR3 DNA sequence: TGTGCCAGCAGTTATCTTCAGGACGGGGGCAATGAGCAGTTCTTC. It codes for CASSYLQDGGNEQFF.

This clone occurred once. The genes are TRBV19 and TRBJ2-2, with D possibly TRBD2 on 5 matching bases. Looked up from germline, CDR1 is LNHDA and CDR2 is SQIVND (reference sequence). With 5 bases removed from V and 2 bases from J, the gap between germline ends came to 12 bases. The CDR3 is 15 amino acids. This chain's CDR3 is CASSYEPGNTGELFF. CDR3 nucleotides: TGTGCCAGTAGTTACGAGCCGGGAAACACCGGGGAGCTGTTTTTT.

V usage is TRBV28 and J usage is TRBJ1-2, with TRBD1 identical over 9 bases. Germline V gene data show CDR1 as MDHEN and CDR2 as SYDVKM. This CDR3 has 13 residues. The J segment lost 3 bases and the V segment lost 8 bases, leaving 4 bases of the junction unmatched. CDR3 coding DNA: TGTGCCAGCCAGGGACAGGGCGACTATGGCTACACCTTC. It is translated as CASQGQGDYGYTF.

This chain uses TRBV30 with TRBJ2-1; a possible D gene is TRBD1 (5 bases). Germline V gene sequence: CDR1 GTSNPN, CDR2 SVGIG (reference sequence). This CDR3 region has 11 residues. The CDR3 loop is CGLARVFEQFF. The CDR3 DNA sequence: TGTGGGCTGGCCAGGGTGTTTGAGCAGTTCTTC.

The V gene is TRBV5-4, the J gene TRBJ2-7, with 9 bases that match TRBD1. The CDR3 has 15 amino acids. The V gene's germline CDR1 is SGHNT and CDR2 YYREEE (reference sequence). With 3 bases clipped from V and 3 bases from J, the junction kept 7 bases outside the gene matches. The CDR3 nucleotides are TGTGCCAGCAGCTCGACCGGGACAGGGTACTACGAGCAGTACTTC. Protein product: CASSSTGTGYYEQYF.

The chain carries TRBV30 and TRBJ2-4; TRBD1 matches at 8 bases. Germline assignment: CDR1 GTSNPN and CDR2 SVGIG (reference sequence). Trimming cost V 2 bases and J 7 bases; bases outside gene matches: 7. The CDR3 loop spans 14 amino acids. The CDR3 DNA follows: TGTGCCTGGAGTACTCAGGGGGCGCAGAACATTCAGTACTTC. Translating it yields CAWSTQGAQNIQYF.

This rearrangement joins TRBV11-2 to TRBJ2-7, with 8 bases identical to TRBD2. Germline V CDR1 and CDR2: SGHAT, FQNNGV. This CDR3 region has 13 residues. The V gene end was trimmed by 5 bases and the J gene end by 5 bases; junction bases not matched to a gene: 5. CDR3 sequence: CASSHRLANEQYF. CDR3 DNA sequence: TGTGCCAGCAGCCACCGACTAGCGAACGAGCAGTACTTC.